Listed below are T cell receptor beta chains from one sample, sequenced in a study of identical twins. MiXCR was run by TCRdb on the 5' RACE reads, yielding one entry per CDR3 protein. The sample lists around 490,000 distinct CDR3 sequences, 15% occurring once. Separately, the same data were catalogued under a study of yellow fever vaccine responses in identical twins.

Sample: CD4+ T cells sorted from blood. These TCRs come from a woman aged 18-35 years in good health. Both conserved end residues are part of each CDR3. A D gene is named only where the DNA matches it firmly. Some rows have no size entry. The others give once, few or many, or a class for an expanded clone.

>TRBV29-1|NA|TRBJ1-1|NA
TGCAGCGTTGCATGGGGTACTGAAGCTTTCTTT
CSVAWGTEAFF
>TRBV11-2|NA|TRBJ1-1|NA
TGTGCCAGCAGCGGGCGGAGGGGCACTGAAGCTTTCTTT
CASSGRRGTEAFF
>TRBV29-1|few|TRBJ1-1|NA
TGCAGCGTTGAAGCGAACACTGAAGCTTTCTTT
CSVEANTEAFF
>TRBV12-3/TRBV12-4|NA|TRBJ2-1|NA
TGTGCCAGCAGTCCCCCCCAGGGCAATGAGCAGTTCTTC
CASSPPQGNEQFF
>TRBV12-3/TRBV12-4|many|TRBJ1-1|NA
TGTGCCAGCAGTCTTGACCGGACTACACCAGAAGCTTTCTTT
CASSLDRTTPEAFF
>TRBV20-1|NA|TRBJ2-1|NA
TGCAGTGCTAGAGATTCCTGGACCCCCTACAATGAGCAGTTCTTC
CSARDSWTPYNEQFF
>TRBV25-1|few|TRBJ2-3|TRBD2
TGTGCCAGCAGTGATTGGACTAGCGGGGCTAGCACAGATACGCAGTATTTT
CASSDWTSGASTDTQYF
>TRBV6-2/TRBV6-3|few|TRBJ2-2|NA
TGTGCCAGCACTTATTATGCAGGTCCCGGGGAGCTGTTTTTT
CASTYYAGPGELFF
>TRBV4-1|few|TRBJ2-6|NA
TGCGCCAGCAGCCAACCACTCCTCATCTCTGGGGCCAACGTCCTGACTTTC
CASSQPLLISGANVLTF
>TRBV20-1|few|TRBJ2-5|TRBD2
TGCAGTGCGCTAGCGGGAGCGGAGACCCAGTACTTC
CSALAGAETQYF
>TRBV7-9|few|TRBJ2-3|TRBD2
TGTGCCAGCAGCTCACTAGCGGTGACGCAGTATTTT
CASSSLAVTQYF
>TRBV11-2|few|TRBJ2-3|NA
TGTGCCAGCAGCTTAGAGGGGGTGACAGATACGCAGTATTTT
CASSLEGVTDTQYF
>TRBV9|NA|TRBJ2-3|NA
TGTGCCAGCAGCGGTACATCAGCCACAGATACGCAGTATTTT
CASSGTSATDTQYF
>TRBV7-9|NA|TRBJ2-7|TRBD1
TGTGCCAGCAGCCCAAGCCAGGGGGTCTACGAGCAGTACTTC
CASSPSQGVYEQYF
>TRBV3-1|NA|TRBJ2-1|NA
TGTGCCAGCAGCCAAGATTTGTCGGGGGCCAATGAGCAGTTCTTC
CASSQDLSGANEQFF
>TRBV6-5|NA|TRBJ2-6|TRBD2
TGTGCCAGCAGTTACGGCCGGGGGGTATCTGGGGCCAACGTCCTGACTTTC
CASSYGRGVSGANVLTF
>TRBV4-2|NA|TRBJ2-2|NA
TGTGCCAGCAGCCAAGATCTGCCTAGGGGAACCGGGGAGCTGTTTTTT
CASSQDLPRGTGELFF
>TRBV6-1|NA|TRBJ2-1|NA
TGTGCCAGCAGGCCCCGGGACTTCCTCCGGGACGCCTACAATGAGCAGTTCTTC
CASRPRDFLRDAYNEQFF
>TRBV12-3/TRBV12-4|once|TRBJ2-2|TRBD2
TGTGCCAGCAGCCCTGGGAGCGGGAGGTGGGGCGGGGAGCTGTTTTTT
CASSPGSGRWGGELFF
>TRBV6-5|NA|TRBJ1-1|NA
TGTGCCAGCAGTTACCGGATTGAGAACACTGAAGCTTTCTTT
CASSYRIENTEAFF
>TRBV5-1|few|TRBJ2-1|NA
TGCGCCAGCAGCTTTCTAGGGGGAGGGTACAATGAGCAGTTCTTC
CASSFLGGGYNEQFF
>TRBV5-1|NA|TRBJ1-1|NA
TGCGCCAGCAGCTTGCAACTCGGTGCCCGGAACACTGAAGCTTTCTTT
CASSLQLGARNTEAFF
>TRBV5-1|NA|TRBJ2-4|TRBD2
TGCGCCAGCAGCCAGGGACTAGCGGGAGAGGGAGGAGCCAAAAACATTCAGTACTTC
CASSQGLAGEGGAKNIQYF
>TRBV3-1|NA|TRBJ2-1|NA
TGTGCCAGCAGCCAAGTAACACTGGAAGGGCAGTTCTTC
CASSQVTLEGQFF
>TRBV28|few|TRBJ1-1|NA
TGTGCCAGCGGGTCATTTAGGGCTGAAGCTTTCTTT
CASGSFRAEAFF
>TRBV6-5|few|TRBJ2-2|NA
TGTGCCAGCAGATACAGGGGGGGCGGGGAGCTGTTTTTT
CASRYRGGGELFF
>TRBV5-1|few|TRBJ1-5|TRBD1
TGCGCCAGCAGCTGGACAGGGTCGGGAGAGCCCCAGCATTTT
CASSWTGSGEPQHF
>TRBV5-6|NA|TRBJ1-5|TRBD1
TGTGCCAGCAGCTTTCGATCGACAGGGTTCAGCAATCAGCCCCAGCATTTT
CASSFRSTGFSNQPQHF
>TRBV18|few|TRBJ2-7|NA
TGTGCCAGCTCCCAAACGTACAGGGACTACGAGCAGTACTTC
CASSQTYRDYEQYF
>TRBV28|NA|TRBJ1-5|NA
TGTGCCAGCAGCGCACCACAGGAACGGCAGCTCCAGCATTTT
CASSAPQERQLQHF
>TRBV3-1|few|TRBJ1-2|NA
TGTGCCAGCAGCCAAAAGGCCACTTATGGCTACACCTTC
CASSQKATYGYTF
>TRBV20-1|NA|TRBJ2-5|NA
TGCAGTGCTAGCCAACAAGAGACCCAGTACTTC
CSASQQETQYF
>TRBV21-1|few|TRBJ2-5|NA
TGTGCCAGCAGCAAAGTTTCGGGACCGTACCAAGAGACCCAGTACTTC
CASSKVSGPYQETQYF
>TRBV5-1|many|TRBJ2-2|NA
TGCGCCAGCAGCTTGGAGGGGGCCGGGGAGCTGTTTTTT
CASSLEGAGELFF
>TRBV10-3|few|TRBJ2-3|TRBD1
TGTGCCATCAGACGCGGGACAGGGGAGACAGATACGCAGTATTTT
CAIRRGTGETDTQYF
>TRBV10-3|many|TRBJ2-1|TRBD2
TGTGCCATCAGTGAAACTAGCGGGGGCAATGAGCAGTTCTTC
CAISETSGGNEQFF
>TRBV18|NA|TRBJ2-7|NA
TGTGCCAGCTCACCAATTCAGGGCTACGAGCAGTACTTC
CASSPIQGYEQYF
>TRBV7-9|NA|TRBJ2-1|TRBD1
TGTGCCAGCAGCCAAGACGGGACAGGGGGTGGAAATGAGCAGTTCTTC
CASSQDGTGGGNEQFF
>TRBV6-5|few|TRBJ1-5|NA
TGTGCCAGCAGTTACCAAACAGGTAATCAGCCCCAGCATTTT
CASSYQTGNQPQHF
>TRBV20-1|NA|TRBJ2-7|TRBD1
TGCAGTGCTAGGGGACAGGGGGTTTACGAGCAGTACTTC
CSARGQGVYEQYF
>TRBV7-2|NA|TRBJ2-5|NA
TGTGCCAGCAGCTTATTTGGTGGCAGCGGACAAGAGACCCAGTACTTC
CASSLFGGSGQETQYF